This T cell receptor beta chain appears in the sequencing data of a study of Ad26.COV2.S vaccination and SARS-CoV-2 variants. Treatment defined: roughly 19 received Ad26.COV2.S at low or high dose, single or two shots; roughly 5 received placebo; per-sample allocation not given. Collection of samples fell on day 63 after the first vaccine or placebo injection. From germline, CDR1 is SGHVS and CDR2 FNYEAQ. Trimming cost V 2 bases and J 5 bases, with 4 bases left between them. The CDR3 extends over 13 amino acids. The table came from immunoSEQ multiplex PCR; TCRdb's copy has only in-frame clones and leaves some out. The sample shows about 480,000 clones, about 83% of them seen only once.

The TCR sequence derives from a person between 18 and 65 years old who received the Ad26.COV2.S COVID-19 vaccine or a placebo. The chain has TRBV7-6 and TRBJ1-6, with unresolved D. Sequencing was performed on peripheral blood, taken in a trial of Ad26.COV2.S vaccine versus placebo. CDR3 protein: CASSLSDNSPLHF. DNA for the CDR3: TGTGCCAGCAGCTTATCGGATAATTCACCCCTCCACTTT.